Following are 26 T cell receptor beta chains from one sample sequenced in a study of blood T cell repertoires in COVID-19 (dated by TCRdb to the early 2020s). The method was the immunoSEQ multiplex PCR assay. Sourced from immuneACCESS, this table was stored by TCRdb with only in-frame sequences that have V and J called. A share of the clones is absent; for the studies checked, an unresolved V gene accounts for under half, and the remainder has no known explanation. Across this sample there are 200,000 to 250,000 clones, with about four fifths seen only once. Clones ranked in the top ten supply 1.3% of the sample. The source material was PBMCs or T cells enriched from blood (not recorded which). The receptors come from a woman aged 40 to 49 with acute COVID-19.

V is TRBV23-1 and J is TRBJ2-6; 8 bases fit TRBD1. TRBV23-1 has ORF status, its function being uncertain. The V and J ends lost 3 bases and 5 bases, in that order; junction bases with no gene match: 12. The CDR3 runs 18 residues. Here the CDR3 reads CASSQSRTGQVRANVLTF. CDR3 in DNA: TGCGCCAGCAGTCAGTCGCGTACGGGACAGGTTCGGGCCAACGTCCTGACTTTC.

The CDR3 here is CASSSWTSGTYNEQFF. CDR3 sequence (DNA): TGTGCCAGCAGCTCTTGGACTAGCGGGACCTACAATGAGCAGTTCTTC. The V gene is TRBV7-9, the J gene TRBJ2-1, with 12 positions matching TRBD2. V was pared by 4 bases and J by 2 bases, with 3 bases of the junction left unmatched. The CDR3 is 16 residues long. Germline V gene lookup returns CDR1 SEHNR and CDR2 FQNEAQ (reference sequence).

The chain has TRBV29-1 and TRBJ1-1, with no clear D. The CDR3 covers 14 residues. V shed 1 base and J shed 0 bases, with 9 bases lying between them. CDR1 is SQVTM and CDR2 is ANQGSEA in the germline V gene. CDR3 amino acids: CSVEAPGMNTEAFF. The CDR3 bases are TGCAGCGTTGAAGCACCCGGGATGAACACTGAAGCTTTCTTT.

This chain uses TRBV2 with TRBJ2-1; D perhaps matches TRBD1 (6 bases). Trimming cost V 6 bases and J 4 bases, with 22 bases left between them. The germline gives CDR1 SNHLY, CDR2 FYNNEI. The CDR3 is made up of 17 amino acids. The CDR3 reads CASRPIRGGARYNEQFF. In DNA form, the CDR3 reads TGTGCCAGCAGGCCTATCCGTGGGGGCGCCAGGTACAATGAGCAGTTCTTC.

The chain is built from TRBV5-1 and TRBJ2-1; 10 bases fit TRBD2. Germline V lookup: CDR1 SGHRS, CDR2 YFSETQ. CDR3 length: 16 amino acids. The V segment lost 0 bases and the J segment 4 bases; nucleotides outside the gene matches: 4. In DNA form, the CDR3 reads TGCGCCAGCAGCTTGGATGGTAGCGGGAGGTACAATGAGCAGTTCTTC. This encodes CASSLDGSGRYNEQFF.

Concerning this clone: Within the sample, other DNA sequences also encode this same CDR3. The V and J genes are TRBV19 and TRBJ2-3; D is perhaps TRBD1 (6 bases). Trimming cost V 5 bases and J 4 bases, with 13 bases left between them. This CDR3 comprises 14 residues. Looked up from germline, CDR1 is LNHDA and CDR2 is SQIVND (reference sequence). DNA for the CDR3: TGTGCCAGTAGTGGGCTAGCAGGGGCAGATACGCAGTATTTT. Amino acids: CASSGLAGADTQYF.

This clone showed up just a few times. The rearrangement links TRBV27 to TRBJ1-5, with a tentative D call TRBD1 (6 bases). The CDR3 consists of 14 residues. Deletions cut 5 bases from V and 5 bases from J, with 13 bases between. Germline V gene lookup returns CDR1 MNHEY and CDR2 SMNVEV (reference sequence). The CDR3 bases are TGTGCCAGCAGTAGGACAGTAATGCATCAGCCCCAGCATTTT. This gives the protein CASSRTVMHQPQHF.

This clone was detected only once. The chain is built from TRBV5-4 and TRBJ2-7; D call uncertain. This CDR3 spans 13 amino acids. Trimming left V 3 bases short and J 1 base short, with 8 bases between. Per germline, CDR1 SGHNT and CDR2 YYREEE (reference sequence). CDR3 in amino acids: CASSYSSSYEQYF. CDR3 DNA: TGTGCCAGCAGCTATAGCTCTTCCTACGAGCAGTACTTC.

The chain is built from TRBV28 and TRBJ1-1; TRBD1 might be the D (5 bases). Germline assignment: CDR1 MDHEN and CDR2 SYDVKM. Between the trimmed V and J ends, which lost 7 bases and 4 bases, there was a span of 19 bases. CDR3 length: 15 amino acids. CDR3 coding DNA: TGTGCCAGCATCCCTCTGGGGGGGAGGGTCACTGAAGCTTTCTTT. As protein: CASIPLGGRVTEAFF.

This clone was detected only once. The CDR3 nucleotides read TGTGCCAGCAGCTTAGTGGCTAGCGGGAGTAGTTCCCATGAGCAGTTCTTC. Encoded protein: CASSLVASGSSSHEQFF. The rearrangement joins TRBV7-8 to TRBJ2-1, with TRBD2 identical over 10 bases. The CDR3 consists of 17 residues. Germline loops: CDR1 SGHVS, CDR2 FQNEAQ. The V and J ends lost 1 base and 8 bases, in that order; junction bases with no gene match: 11.

The rearrangement joins TRBV18 to TRBJ2-7; 7 bases fit TRBD1. V was clipped by 5 bases and J by 3 bases; unmatched bases: 7. The CDR3 loop spans 14 amino acids. Germline V gene data show CDR1 as KGHSH and CDR2 as LQKENI. CDR3 sequence: CASSGRQGDYEQYF. Here the CDR3 DNA reads TGTGCCAGCTCAGGTCGACAGGGCGACTACGAGCAGTACTTC.

The chain has TRBV27 and TRBJ2-5; TRBD2 matches at 10 bases. The CDR3 totals 16 residues. The germline CDR1 and CDR2 sequences are MNHEY and SMNVEV (reference sequence). Trimming took 2 bases from V and 5 from J; bases not matched to a gene: 8. The CDR3 DNA reads TGTGCCAGCAGTTTAAGCCTAGCGGGGGTAGGGGAGACCCAGTACTTC. It specifies CASSLSLAGVGETQYF.

This clone was recorded a few times. The chain employs TRBV5-1 and TRBJ1-2, with D possibly TRBD1 on 5 matching bases. V gave up 4 bases and J gave up 7 bases, with 17 bases separating them. Germline CDR1 is SGHRS and CDR2 is YFSETQ. The CDR3 has 14 amino acids. CDR3 protein: CASSPRQTNPGYTF. CDR3 in DNA: TGCGCCAGCAGCCCAAGACAGACAAACCCTGGCTACACCTTC.

The V and J genes are TRBV6-2 or TRBV6-3 and TRBJ2-7; tentatively, D is TRBD2 (5 bases). The CDR3 totals 11 residues. V was pared by 5 bases and J by 6 bases, with 8 bases between. Germline CDR1 and CDR2: MNHEY and SVGEGT. The chain's CDR3 is CASSLAPEQYF. The CDR3 DNA reads TGTGCCAGCAGTCTAGCCCCCGAGCAGTACTTC.

The CDR3 region is CASSVRDSNEKLFF. CDR3 DNA sequence: TGTGCCAGCAGTGTCCGGGACAGTAATGAAAAACTGTTTTTT. The gene calls are TRBV25-1 and TRBJ1-4, with 7 bases identical to TRBD1. V lost 4 bases, J lost 4 bases, and 3 bases stayed unmatched. CDR1 MGHDK and CDR2 SYGVNS come from the germline V gene. The CDR3 is 14 amino acids.

This clone showed up just once. V is TRBV5-6 and J is TRBJ1-2; TRBD1 aligns across 9 bases. CDR1 SGHDT and CDR2 YYEEEE come from the germline V gene. The V segment lost 4 bases and the J segment 5 bases; nucleotides outside the gene matches: 6. The CDR3 covers 14 residues. CDR3 sequence reads: CASSMGQGGYGYTF. CDR3 coding DNA: TGTGCCAGCAGCATGGGACAGGGCGGTTATGGCTACACCTTC. The full variable domain, rest sourced from reference TRBV5-6 and TRBJ1-2, is DAGVTQSPTHLIKTRGQQVTLRCSPKSGHDTVSWYQQALGQGPQFIFQYYEEEERQRGNFPDRFSGHQFPNYSSELNVNALLLGDSALYLCASSMGQGGYGYTFGSGTRLTVV.

The chain carries TRBV14 and TRBJ1-1; 7 bases are shared with TRBD1. Losses at the gene ends were 5 bases for V and 1 base for J; bases not matched to a gene: 7. From germline, CDR1 is SGHDN and CDR2 FVKESK. This CDR3 is built from 15 residues. The CDR3 is CASSEQDRRNTEAFF. In DNA form, the CDR3 reads TGTGCCAGCAGCGAACAGGACAGGCGGAACACTGAAGCTTTCTTT.

This chain connects TRBV7-9 to TRBJ1-6, with 7 nucleotides matching TRBD1. Germline values: CDR1 SEHNR, CDR2 FQNEAQ (reference sequence). The CDR3 loop spans 15 amino acids. V lost 1 base to trimming and J lost 5 bases; unmatched junction nucleotides: 2. The CDR3 bases are TGTGCCAGCAGCTTAGAGACAGGGAATAATTCACCCCTCCACTTT. Amino acids: CASSLETGNNSPLHF.

The rearrangement uses TRBV15 and TRBJ1-3; possible D gene TRBD1, 6 bases. This CDR3 is 18 amino acids long. Per the germline V gene, CDR1 is LNHNV and CDR2 is YYDKDF (reference sequence). V lost 1 base and J 4 bases, leaving 20 bases between the germline ends. CDR3 in DNA: TGTGCCACCAGCAGAGGGATGTCAAGTAGAGGACAGGGAAACACCATATATTTT. Protein product: CATSRGMSSRGQGNTIYF.

This chain links TRBV9 with TRBJ2-2; D perhaps matches TRBD2 (6 bases). V shed 4 bases and J shed 3 bases, with 10 bases lying between them. Germline V gene sequence: CDR1 SGDLS, CDR2 YYNGEE. The CDR3 runs 14 residues. CDR3: CASSSRDYTGELFF. The CDR3, as DNA: TGTGCCAGCAGCTCCCGGGACTACACCGGGGAGCTGTTTTTT. Complete variable domain (other parts from reference TRBV9 and TRBJ2-2): DSGVTQTPKHLITATGQRVTLRCSPRSGDLSVYWYQQSLDQGLQFLIQYYNGEERAKGNILERFSAQQFPDLHSELNLSSLELGDSALYFCASSSRDYTGELFFGEGSRLTVL.

V and J are TRBV27 and TRBJ2-2, with D possibly being TRBD1 (5 bases). CDR1 is MNHEY and CDR2 is SMNVEV in the germline V gene (reference sequence). The CDR3 has 17 residues. V was shortened by 3 bases and J by 0 bases, with 14 bases between the two germline ends. CDR3 sequence reads: CASSFRRGVTNTGELFF. The CDR3, as DNA: TGTGCCAGCAGTTTCCGAAGGGGCGTAACGAACACCGGGGAGCTGTTTTTT.

The chain joins TRBV7-2 to TRBJ1-4; 9 bases match TRBD1. Germline V gives CDR1 SGHTA, CDR2 FQGNSA. V was clipped by 5 bases and J by 2 bases; unmatched bases: 3. The CDR3 has 15 amino acids. DNA of the CDR3: TGTGCCAGCAGCGTACAGGGGGCGACTAATGAAAAACTGTTTTTT. This codes for CASSVQGATNEKLFF.

This clone was found once. The chain recombines TRBV30 with TRBJ1-2; a weak D match, TRBD1 (5 bases). CDR1 GTSNPN and CDR2 SVGIG come from the germline V gene (reference sequence). Deletions cut 4 bases from V and 7 bases from J, with 13 bases between. The CDR3 loop spans 12 amino acids. Here the CDR3 reads CAWTAGSPGYTF. DNA for the CDR3: TGTGCCTGGACTGCAGGGTCCCCTGGCTACACCTTC.

Comments on this clone: Other nucleotide sequences in the sample specify the same CDR3. This chain links TRBV7-3 with TRBJ1-6; TRBD1 matches at 7 bases. Germline V gives CDR1 SGHTA, CDR2 FQGTGA. CDR3 length: 19 amino acids. V shed 2 bases and J 6 bases; nucleotides not matched to a gene: 16. The CDR3 nucleotides read TGTGCCAGCAGCTTACGGGGCGCAGGGGGTCGGGGCGGTAATTCACCCCTCCACTTT. Translated, it gives CASSLRGAGGRGGNSPLHF.

The chain uses TRBV19 and TRBJ2-1; 12 bases are a match to TRBD2. The V segment lost 5 bases and the J segment 0 bases; nucleotides outside the gene matches: 11. This CDR3 has 19 residues. The V gene's germline CDR1 is LNHDA and CDR2 SQIVND (reference sequence). As DNA, the CDR3 is TGTGCCAGTAGTCCCCCCCGACTAGCGGGAGTACCCTCCTACAATGAGCAGTTCTTC. It codes for CASSPPRLAGVPSYNEQFF. Looking up the rest from reference TRBV19 and TRBJ2-1 gives the full variable domain: DGGITQSPKYLFRKEGQNVTLSCEQNLNHDAMYWYRQDPGQGLRLIYYSQIVNDFQKGDIAEGYSVSREKKESFPLTVTSAQKNPTAFYLCASSPPRLAGVPSYNEQFFGPGTRLTVL.

The chain recombines TRBV9 with TRBJ2-5; D gene unclear. The CDR3 is 15 residues long. Per the germline V gene, CDR1 is SGDLS and CDR2 is YYNGEE. Trimming stripped 1 base from V and 1 base from J, with 11 bases between. The CDR3 here is CASSVHVNSQETQYF. Written as DNA, the CDR3 is TGTGCCAGCAGCGTACATGTTAACAGCCAAGAGACCCAGTACTTC.